Listed below are T cell receptor beta chains from one sample, sequenced in a study of siplizumab effects on memory and regulatory T cells. Sequencing was performed with immunoSEQ multiplex PCR; in TCRdb, only in-frame clones are kept and a portion is missing. The sample consists of approximately 6,500 clones, just over 60% of them appearing once. The material sequenced was effector memory CD8+ T cells sorted from blood. Source of these receptors: a human donor in good health. The CDR3 runs from the conserved cysteine through the conserved F or W. Fields, in order: clone size, V gene, J gene, D gene, CDR3 protein, CDR3 DNA. The D gene is left open where the match is weak. Some rows have no size entry. The others give once, few or many, or a class for an expanded clone.

abundance: -; v_gene: TRBV19; j_gene: TRBJ1-1; d_gene: -; CDR3aa: CASSVGAQVTEAFF; CDR3nt: TGTGCCAGTAGTGTCGGGGCGCAGGTTACTGAAGCTTTCTTT
abundance: -; v_gene: TRBV9; j_gene: TRBJ2-3; d_gene: -; CDR3aa: CASSQLSSADTQYF; CDR3nt: TGTGCCAGCAGCCAACTTTCTAGCGCAGATACGCAGTATTTT
abundance: once; v_gene: TRBV4-1; j_gene: TRBJ1-2; d_gene: -; CDR3aa: CASSQEEGDPNYGYTF; CDR3nt: TGCGCCAGCAGCCAAGAGGAAGGGGATCCCAACTATGGCTACACCTTC
abundance: -; v_gene: TRBV5-1; j_gene: TRBJ2-7; d_gene: -; CDR3aa: CASSSGQSAYEQYF; CDR3nt: TGCGCCAGCAGCTCCGGACAGAGCGCCTACGAGCAGTACTTC
abundance: -; v_gene: TRBV19; j_gene: TRBJ2-1; d_gene: TRBD2; CDR3aa: CASSDPAGGSNEQFF; CDR3nt: TGTGCCAGTAGCGACCCAGCGGGGGGGAGCAATGAGCAGTTCTTC
abundance: -; v_gene: TRBV7-9; j_gene: TRBJ2-1; d_gene: -; CDR3aa: CASSLGGDEQFF; CDR3nt: TGTGCCAGCAGCTTAGGAGGGGATGAGCAGTTCTTC
abundance: -; v_gene: TRBV18; j_gene: TRBJ2-7; d_gene: TRBD2; CDR3aa: CASSYGGLAGDGRYEQYF; CDR3nt: TGTGCCAGCTCTTACGGAGGACTAGCGGGGGATGGCCGGTACGAGCAGTACTTC
abundance: -; v_gene: TRBV7-2; j_gene: TRBJ2-1; d_gene: TRBD2; CDR3aa: CASSSTSGPYNEQFF; CDR3nt: TGTGCCAGCAGCTCGACTAGCGGCCCCTACAATGAGCAGTTCTTC
abundance: -; v_gene: TRBV7-9; j_gene: TRBJ2-2; d_gene: -; CDR3aa: CASSRQTDNTGELFF; CDR3nt: TGTGCCAGCAGCCGCCAGACGGACAACACCGGGGAGCTGTTTTTT
abundance: -; v_gene: TRBV4-3; j_gene: TRBJ2-7; d_gene: -; CDR3aa: CASSSAETAHEQYF; CDR3nt: TGCGCCAGCAGCAGTGCCGAGACAGCACACGAGCAGTACTTC